This paragraph covers one TCR beta chain sequence. This sample was taken from a study of blood T cell repertoires in COVID-19. Clones were sequenced by immunoSEQ multiplex PCR, and TCRdb holds only the in-frame ones, with some missing. The table has around 160,000 clones, over 85% seen once; the top ten hold just under 2%. This CDR3 spans 17 amino acids. Germline V CDR1 and CDR2: SGHDT, YYEEEE. V lost 1 base, J lost 1 base, and 15 bases lay in between. Sample: peripheral blood. This TCR was sampled from a woman aged 55-69 years with COVID-19, enrolled during active disease. The genes are TRBV5-6 and TRBJ1-5, with D uncertain. The CDR3 DNA follows: TGTGCCAGCAGCTTGTTTCGGCGGACTATAAGCAATCAGCCCCAGCATTTT. Its translation: CASSLFRRTISNQPQHF.